Below are 14 T cell receptor beta chains sequenced from a single sample in a study of CD8+ T cells in alopecia areata (dated by TCRdb to about 2018). Preparation of the library involved the immunoSEQ multiplex PCR assay. To provide template for TCR sequencing, every sample had RNA extracted and reverse transcribed into cDNA. Sourced from immuneACCESS, this table was stored by TCRdb with only in-frame sequences that have V and J called. A share of the clones is absent; for the studies checked, an unresolved V gene accounts for under half, and the remainder has no known explanation. The sample contains more than 140,000 clones, approximately 86% of them found a single time. Clones ranked in the top ten supply approximately 13% of the sample. In the paper's terms, the time point label means: about 4 weeks on oral tofacitinib. What the treatment or condition label conveys for this sample: oral pan-JAK inhibitor, 5-10 mg twice daily.

The sequencing here drew on CD8+ T cells sorted from blood, taken at week 4, from a patient treated with tofacitinib. Source of these receptors: a human donor with alopecia areata.

V and J are TRBV10-3 and TRBJ2-6, with D possibly being TRBD1 (5 bases). V was clipped by 4 bases and J by 0 bases, with 19 bases between them. The length of the CDR3 is 19 residues. CDR1 is ENHRY and CDR2 is SYGVKD in the germline V gene. The CDR3 sequence: CAISGTLPTENSGANVLTF. The CDR3 DNA reads as TGTGCCATCAGTGGGACCCTTCCGACAGAAAACTCTGGGGCCAACGTCCTGACTTTC.

V usage is TRBV29-1 and J usage is TRBJ1-2, with D hard to call. This CDR3 has 14 amino acids. Trimming shortened V by 3 bases and J by 4 bases, and 15 bases separated the two germline ends. In germline, CDR1 is SQVTM, CDR2 ANQGSEA. The CDR3 region is CSVDDLIQSYGYTF. As DNA, the CDR3 is TGCAGCGTTGACGATCTAATCCAAAGCTATGGCTACACCTTC. Full variable domain (outside the CDR3, taken from reference TRBV29-1 and TRBJ1-2): SAVISQKPSRDICQRGTSLTIQCQVDSQVTMMFWYRQQPGQSLTLIATANQGSEATYESGFVIDKFPISRPNLTFSTLTVSNMSPEDSSIYLCSVDDLIQSYGYTFGSGTRLTVV.

The chain uses TRBV7-9 and TRBJ2-1, with D possibly matching TRBD2 (6 bases). The CDR3 has 16 residues. V gave up 4 bases and J gave up 6 bases, with 19 bases separating them. The germline gives CDR1 SEHNR, CDR2 FQNEAQ (reference sequence). CDR3: CASSSSRGREGNEQFF. The DNA for the CDR3 is TGTGCCAGCAGCTCTAGTCGGGGGAGAGAAGGCAATGAGCAGTTCTTC.

V gene TRBV9 combines with J gene TRBJ1-2; TRBD1 might be the D (6 bases). The CDR3 is 18 amino acids. V lost 4 bases and J lost 4, with 26 bases in between. Germline CDR1 is SGDLS and CDR2 is YYNGEE. CDR3 residues: CASSTEITGLPGGYGYTF. CDR3 DNA sequence: TGTGCCAGCAGCACGGAGATAACAGGGCTTCCTGGTGGCTATGGCTACACCTTC.

This chain joins TRBV4-1 and TRBJ2-2; no firm D call. CDR1 and CDR2 from the germline V gene are MGHRA and YSYEKL. The V and J ends lost 0 bases and 4 bases respectively, with 6 bases between them. The CDR3 loop spans 14 amino acids. The DNA of the CDR3 is TGCGCCAGCAGCCAAGATGCCCTCACCGGGGAGCTGTTTTTT. Translating it yields CASSQDALTGELFF.

The V and J genes are TRBV27 and TRBJ2-1; a weak D match, TRBD2 (5 bases). The germline CDR1 and CDR2 sequences are MNHEY and SMNVEV (reference sequence). Trimming pared 3 bases from V and 9 bases from J, leaving 18 bases between. The CDR3 is made up of 15 amino acids. CDR3 amino acids: CASSFGAVPLGEQFF. The CDR3 DNA is TGTGCCAGCAGTTTTGGAGCGGTTCCTTTAGGTGAGCAGTTCTTC.

The chain carries TRBV7-9 and TRBJ2-7; TRBD1 aligns across 8 bases. V shed 5 bases and J 3 bases; nucleotides not matched to a gene: 9. Germline CDR1 is SEHNR and CDR2 is FQNEAQ (reference sequence). The CDR3 covers 15 residues. The CDR3 region has the DNA TGTGCCAGCAGCAATCGGGACAGGCCAGACTACGAGCAGTACTTC. The encoded protein is CASSNRDRPDYEQYF.

The CDR3 nucleotides are TGTGCCAGCAGTTTTGGGATAACCTACGAGCAGTACTTC. The encoded protein is CASSFGITYEQYF. This chain connects TRBV27 to TRBJ2-7; no firm D call. V shed 3 bases and J shed 2 bases, with 8 bases lying between them. Per the germline V gene, CDR1 is MNHEY and CDR2 is SMNVEV (reference sequence). The CDR3 contains 13 residues.

The rearrangement uses TRBV9 and TRBJ2-5; TRBD2 matches at 7 bases. The germline CDR1 and CDR2 sequences are SGDLS and YYNGEE. J lost 2 bases, V lost 2 bases, and 6 bases had no gene match. The CDR3 runs to 15 residues. CDR3 residues: CASSVRTGGQETQYF. The CDR3 DNA is TGTGCCAGCAGCGTTCGCACGGGGGGTCAAGAGACCCAGTACTTC.

J is TRBJ2-2 and V is TRBV7-6, with D hard to call. The CDR3 is made up of 15 amino acids. The germline gives CDR1 SGHVS, CDR2 FNYEAQ. The V end lost 1 base, the J end lost 1 base, and 7 bases lay between the germline ends. CDR3: CASSLGPGNTGELFF. CDR3 nucleotides: TGTGCCAGCAGCTTAGGTCCGGGGAACACCGGGGAGCTGTTTTTT.

The rearrangement joins TRBV4-1 to TRBJ2-7; D is unresolved. Per germline, CDR1 MGHRA and CDR2 YSYEKL. This CDR3 spans 13 amino acids. Trimming cost V 5 bases and J 3 bases, with 11 bases left between them. DNA for the CDR3: TGCGCCAGCAGCGTCCACAGATTCTACGAGCAGTACTTC. This gives the protein CASSVHRFYEQYF.

This chain uses TRBV10-3 with TRBJ1-1; 8 bases match TRBD1. Germline CDR1 and CDR2: ENHRY and SYGVKD. Trimming removed 0 bases from V and 1 base from J; junction bases left unmatched: 7. The CDR3 is 17 amino acids. The CDR3: CAISESRAGGSNTEAFF. CDR3 in DNA: TGTGCCATCAGTGAGTCGAGGGCAGGGGGCTCGAACACTGAAGCTTTCTTT.

This sequence joins TRBV5-1 and TRBJ2-7, with D unclear. The CDR3 is 13 residues long. CDR1 and CDR2 (germline): SGHRS, YFSETQ. V shed 4 bases and J shed 1 base, with 9 bases lying between them. The CDR3 is CASSGERSYEQYF. The CDR3 bases are TGCGCCAGCAGCGGGGAACGGTCCTACGAGCAGTACTTC.

This chain links TRBV30 with TRBJ2-2, with 11 nucleotides matching TRBD2. The CDR3 sequence is 18 residues long. Germline lookup yields CDR1 GTSNPN and CDR2 SVGIG (reference sequence). The trim removed 1 base at V and 0 bases at J, leaving 7 bases unmatched. The CDR3 nucleotides are TGTGCCTGGAGTGGCGCTAGCGGGGGGCCCACGAACACCGGGGAGCTGTTTTTT. Translated, it gives CAWSGASGGPTNTGELFF.